Listed below are T cell receptor beta chains from one sample, sequenced in a study of beta chain features in type 1 diabetes. Only in-frame clones appear in the TCRdb table, and some are missing; sequencing was by immunoSEQ multiplex PCR. In the table there are over 20,000 clones, 49% of which are singletons. The specimen was stem cell memory CD4+ T cells from blood. These receptors were collected from a man in his thirties or forties with type 1 diabetes. Both conserved end residues are part of each CDR3. Fields, in order: CDR3 protein, V gene, J gene, clone size. Expanded clones get a size class; other rows say once, few or many, or leave the size out.

CDR3: CSVLTGPGTEAFF
V: TRBV29-1
J: TRBJ1-1
size: few

CDR3: CASSPGQGQETQYF
V: TRBV5-1
J: TRBJ2-5
size: few

CDR3: CASSQDGAWGSEQYF
V: TRBV4-2
J: TRBJ2-7
size: NA

CDR3: CASSPNLENTEAFF
V: TRBV11-1
J: TRBJ1-1
size: few

CDR3: CASRRANYGYTF
V: TRBV21-1
J: TRBJ1-2
size: NA

CDR3: CASSPQGFSPLHF
V: TRBV7-8
J: TRBJ1-6
size: NA

CDR3: CASSIPTGSGANVLTF
V: TRBV19
J: TRBJ2-6
size: NA

CDR3: CASSFSGGAENIQYF
V: TRBV11-3
J: TRBJ2-4
size: NA

CDR3: CASSIELSRGRAFF
V: TRBV19
J: TRBJ1-1
size: NA

CDR3: CASSDLDRDGTEAFF
V: TRBV25-1
J: TRBJ1-1
size: few

CDR3: CASGERDTYNEQFF
V: TRBV6-1
J: TRBJ2-1
size: NA

CDR3: CASSYSGTSLSPQHF
V: TRBV6-6
J: TRBJ1-5
size: NA

CDR3: CASSRGMDEQYF
V: TRBV5-1
J: TRBJ2-7
size: NA

CDR3: CASSSQEGSREQYF
V: TRBV5-1
J: TRBJ2-7
size: few

CDR3: CASRSGQAGTEAFF
V: TRBV19
J: TRBJ1-1
size: NA

CDR3: CASSDTTGGYTF
V: TRBV6-6
J: TRBJ1-2
size: NA

CDR3: CASSLVWAETQYF
V: TRBV7-9
J: TRBJ2-5
size: NA

CDR3: CASSLQGLGYTF
V: TRBV28
J: TRBJ1-2
size: few

CDR3: CASSPSLGRASDTEAFF
V: TRBV18
J: TRBJ1-1
size: NA

CDR3: CASSATTGTGAFF
V: TRBV9
J: TRBJ1-1
size: NA

CDR3: CASSLGLAGGYTDTQYF
V: TRBV5-4
J: TRBJ2-3
size: NA

CDR3: CASSRLPGLQFF
V: TRBV2
J: TRBJ2-1
size: NA

CDR3: CASSAQAVGGRDTQYF
V: TRBV6-1
J: TRBJ2-3
size: NA

CDR3: CASSWGQSSYEQYF
V: TRBV5-1
J: TRBJ2-7
size: NA

CDR3: CASSLAGGTDTQYF
V: TRBV19
J: TRBJ2-3
size: few

CDR3: CASSAGQGGQPQHF
V: TRBV5-1
J: TRBJ1-5
size: once

CDR3: CASSVATVSVGTDTQYF
V: TRBV9
J: TRBJ2-3
size: few

CDR3: CASSVGAQETQYF
V: TRBV9
J: TRBJ2-5
size: few

CDR3: CSVGTGWDQPQHF
V: TRBV29-1
J: TRBJ1-5
size: few

CDR3: CASSPSADTEAFF
V: TRBV18
J: TRBJ1-1
size: NA

CDR3: CASSLGQGKTQYF
V: TRBV7-9
J: TRBJ2-5
size: NA

CDR3: CASSTTGGGANQPQHF
V: TRBV19
J: TRBJ1-5
size: few

CDR3: CASTARSSGGEQFF
V: TRBV6-1
J: TRBJ2-1
size: NA

CDR3: CACTGTARIPLHF
V: TRBV30
J: TRBJ1-6
size: NA

CDR3: CASSLERGQPQHF
V: TRBV5-1
J: TRBJ1-5
size: few

CDR3: CASSLLEGYTF
V: TRBV7-2
J: TRBJ1-2
size: NA

CDR3: CASSQASGLAGSQETQYF
V: TRBV4-1
J: TRBJ2-5
size: NA

CDR3: CASSQGRALPPEAFF
V: TRBV4-2
J: TRBJ1-1
size: NA